The 20 T cell receptor beta chains presented below share a single source sample, sequenced in a study of response to subunit inactivated influenza vaccine. Using its own MiXCR run on the RT-PCR reads, TCRdb lists one record per CDR3 protein. The table includes about 540,000 distinct CDR3 sequences, under 30% detected once. These sequences were also reported in another study, on T cells expressing NK-cell markers. As reported in that work: UMIs were included in TCR beta cDNA generated by 5'RACE template switching.

The sample in question was CD4+ T cells sorted from PBMCs, obtained roughly 13 days after vaccination. All receptors come from a man between 50 and 59 years old who received an inactivated influenza vaccine.

The rearrangement uses TRBV28 and TRBJ2-5, with a weak D call TRBD2 (6 bases). Germline loops: CDR1 MDHEN, CDR2 SYDVKM. V lost 9 bases, J lost 2 bases, and 13 bases lay in between. This CDR3 has 13 residues. DNA of the CDR3: TGTGCCAGTAGGATAGCGGATCAAGAGACCCAGTACTTC. The encoded protein is CASRIADQETQYF.

This clonotype has just a few counts. The chain carries TRBV10-3 and TRBJ1-2, with 7 bases identical to TRBD1. This CDR3 is 14 amino acids long. The germline V gene encodes CDR1 ENHRY and CDR2 SYGVKD. V gave up 2 bases and J gave up 4 bases; unmatched junction bases: 4. CDR3: CAISEPGQIYGYTF. The CDR3 DNA sequence: TGTGCCATCAGTGAGCCGGGACAGATCTATGGCTACACCTTC.

This clonotype was observed at least ten times. V and J are TRBV28 and TRBJ2-7; 7 bases align to TRBD1. The V segment lost 2 bases and the J segment 5 bases; nucleotides outside the gene matches: 6. CDR3 length: 14 amino acids. Germline loops: CDR1 MDHEN, CDR2 SYDVKM. CDR3 nucleotides: TGTGCCAGCAGTTTACGAGGGGGCAGGAACGAGCAGTACTTC. Its translation is CASSLRGGRNEQYF.

This clonotype was counted only a few times. The chain employs TRBV29-1 and TRBJ2-3; weak D call: TRBD1 (6 bases). CDR3 length: 15 residues. Germline V gene lookup returns CDR1 SQVTM and CDR2 ANQGSEA. Deletions cut 5 bases from V and 0 bases from J, with 15 bases between. The chain's CDR3 is CSVLLQGTSTDTQYF. In DNA, the CDR3 is TGCAGCGTTTTACTACAGGGAACTAGCACAGATACGCAGTATTTT.

V usage is TRBV18 and J usage is TRBJ2-7, with TRBD2 as a possible D gene (6 bases). This CDR3 is 15 amino acids long. Germline V gives CDR1 KGHSH, CDR2 LQKENI. V gave up 0 bases and J gave up 2 bases, with 11 bases separating them. The CDR3 region is CASSPPGLFAYEQYF. In nucleotides, the CDR3 is TGTGCCAGCTCACCACCGGGACTTTTCGCCTACGAGCAGTACTTC. Using reference TRBV18 and TRBJ2-7 for the parts outside the CDR3, the full variable domain is NAGVMQNPRHLVRRRGQEARLRCSPMKGHSHVYWYRQLPEEGLKFMVYLQKENIIDESGMPKERFSAEFPKEGPSILRIQQVVRGDSAAYFCASSPPGLFAYEQYFGPGTRLTVT.

This clonotype turned up a few times. The rearrangement uses TRBV7-2 and TRBJ2-1; weak D call: TRBD2 (6 bases). The CDR3 totals 16 residues. Germline CDR1 and CDR2: SGHTA and FQGNSA. V lost 1 base and J 7 bases, leaving 17 bases between the germline ends. Here the CDR3 DNA reads TGTGCCAGCAGCTTAGTTGGGGGGACGCCGCGGAATGAGCAGTTCTTC. It translates to CASSLVGGTPRNEQFF.

The rearrangement links TRBV6-2 or TRBV6-3 to TRBJ2-5; 8 positions match TRBD2. Germline lookup yields CDR1 MNHEY and CDR2 SVGEGT. V dropped 10 bases and J dropped 5; count of bases not matched to a gene: 12. The length of the CDR3 is 14 residues. CDR3 loop: CATSGTSSLETQYF. Here the CDR3 DNA reads TGTGCCACCTCGGGGACTAGTTCTCTTGAGACCCAGTACTTC.

V usage is TRBV3-1 and J usage is TRBJ1-1; 7 nucleotides align to TRBD1. Trimming at V came to 4 bases and at J to 1 base, leaving 6 bases not matched to a gene. Germline loops: CDR1 LGHDT, CDR2 YNNKEL (reference sequence). This CDR3 has 15 amino acids. The CDR3 spells CASSPSGTANTEAFF. The CDR3 DNA is TGTGCCAGCAGCCCTTCCGGGACAGCGAACACTGAAGCTTTCTTT.

This clonotype appeared a few times. This chain joins TRBV15 and TRBJ2-2; D is undetermined. Germline-derived CDR1 and CDR2 are LNHNV and YYDKDF (reference sequence). The CDR3 is made up of 13 amino acids. V lost 1 base and J 6 bases, leaving 6 bases between the germline ends. The CDR3 DNA reads TGTGCCACCAGCAGAGTGGGCGCCGGGGAGCTGTTTTTT. Its translation: CATSRVGAGELFF.

This clonotype was seen at least ten times. The rearrangement links TRBV12-3 or TRBV12-4 to TRBJ2-1; 15 bases match TRBD2. The CDR3 spans 15 residues. Losses at the gene ends were 6 bases for V and 7 bases for J; bases not matched to a gene: 4. As DNA, the CDR3 is TGTGCCAGCAGAAGTGGGACTAGCGGGAGGAATGAGCAGTTCTTC. This gives the protein CASRSGTSGRNEQFF.

V and J are TRBV19 and TRBJ2-5; 13 positions match TRBD2. Germline-derived CDR1 and CDR2 are LNHDA and SQIVND (reference sequence). This CDR3 region has 16 residues. V lost 9 bases and J lost 5; bases outside the gene matches: 12. In DNA, the CDR3 is TGTGCCAGCAGACGGACTAGCGGGGGAACGGGGGAGACCCAGTACTTC. Residues: CASRRTSGGTGETQYF.

There are a few counts of this clonotype. The chain recombines TRBV5-1 with TRBJ2-3; tentatively, D is TRBD1 (6 bases). Germline-derived CDR1 and CDR2 are SGHRS and YFSETQ. The germline V and J ends were trimmed by 4 bases and 2 bases, with 14 bases remaining between them. The CDR3 length is 15 residues. For the CDR3, the DNA is TGCGCCAGCAGCGACCGAGGACAGATCACAGATACGCAGTATTTT. Protein sequence: CASSDRGQITDTQYF.

This chain connects TRBV3-1 to TRBJ2-7; a weak D match, TRBD2 (6 bases). The germline gives CDR1 LGHDT, CDR2 YNNKEL (reference sequence). This CDR3 contains 16 residues. V was cut by 1 base and J by 2 bases, with 15 bases left in between. The DNA for the CDR3 is TGTGCCAGCAGCCAAGCCGGCGCATGGACTACCTACGAGCAGTACTTC. The encoded protein is CASSQAGAWTTYEQYF.

This clonotype was seen only a few times. One junction end does not reproduce the germline sequence, and a read error may be involved. The chain employs TRBV7-7 and TRBJ2-5, with a possible D match to TRBD2 (5 bases). Germline V CDR1 and CDR2: SSHAT, FNYEAQ (reference sequence). The CDR3 is 13 residues long. CDR3 in amino acids: CASSLELGGTQYF. Written as DNA, the CDR3 is TGTGCTAGCAGCTTAGAACTAGGTGGGACCCAGTACTTC.

This clonotype was observed at least ten times. The genes are TRBV7-2 and TRBJ2-7; 10 bases match TRBD2. The CDR3 covers 16 residues. The J segment lost 5 bases and the V segment lost 2 bases, leaving 9 bases of the junction unmatched. CDR1 and CDR2 (germline): SGHTA, FQGNSA. The CDR3 spells CASSLRPASGGNEQYF. In DNA, the CDR3 is TGTGCCAGCAGCTTAAGGCCGGCTAGCGGGGGTAACGAGCAGTACTTC.

The chain recombines TRBV10-3 with TRBJ2-7, with 9 positions matching TRBD1. The CDR3 consists of 14 residues. CDR1 is ENHRY, CDR2 SYGVKD, per germline. Trimming at V came to 5 bases and at J to 0 bases, leaving 2 bases not matched to a gene. The CDR3: CAISPTGGSYEQYF. For the CDR3, the DNA is TGTGCCATCAGTCCGACAGGGGGCTCCTACGAGCAGTACTTC.

Ten or more counts support this clonotype. The rearrangement links TRBV10-3 to TRBJ2-7; no reliable D call. V dropped 0 bases and J dropped 0 bases, with 6 bases sitting between them. Germline V gene sequence: CDR1 ENHRY, CDR2 SYGVKD. The CDR3 contains 14 residues. The CDR3 coding sequence is TGTGCCATCAGTGAGTCGACTGGCTCCTACGAGCAGTACTTC. Its translation: CAISESTGSYEQYF.

In this sample, this clonotype turned up many times. The CDR3 region is CASSLVGGGAQETQYF. The CDR3 region has the DNA TGTGCCAGCAGCTTAGTCGGCGGGGGGGCTCAAGAGACCCAGTACTTC. The chain is built from TRBV7-2 and TRBJ2-5; 9 bases are a match to TRBD2. The CDR3 totals 16 residues. Germline values: CDR1 SGHTA, CDR2 FQGNSA. The junction had 5 bases not matched to a gene; V was cut back by 1 base and J by 2 bases. Using reference TRBV7-2 and TRBJ2-5 for the parts outside the CDR3, the full variable domain is GAGVSQSPSNKVTEKGKDVELRCDPISGHTALYWYRQSLGQGLEFLIYFQGNSAPDKSGLPSDRFSAERTGGSVSTLTIQRTQQEDSAVYLCASSLVGGGAQETQYFGPGTRLLVL.

This rearrangement joins TRBV4-2 to TRBJ2-1, with D unresolved. Trimming shortened V by 0 bases and J by 2 bases, and 11 bases separated the two germline ends. CDR1 and CDR2 (germline): LGHNA, YNFKEQ. The CDR3 totals 16 residues. CDR3 nucleotides: TGTGCCAGCAGCCAAGATCCGGCGAATGCCTACAATGAGCAGTTCTTC. Residues: CASSQDPANAYNEQFF.

This rearrangement joins TRBV7-2 to TRBJ2-1; either TRBD1 or TRBD2 may supply D (6 bases each). Trimming removed 1 base at V and 6 bases at J, with 16 bases between. The CDR3 has 16 amino acids. In germline, CDR1 is SGHTA, CDR2 FQGNSA. For the CDR3, the DNA is TGTGCCAGCAGCTTAGAGGGGGACTCGGGTCGCAATGAGCAGTTCTTC. Translation: CASSLEGDSGRNEQFF.